This entry is about one T cell receptor (beta chain). What it binds is not known. These data belong to a study of beta chain features in type 1 diabetes. Study-level results: Highly expressing activated T cells could be over-counted with a cDNA template.

Germline assignment: CDR1 KGHSH and CDR2 LQKENI. With V trimmed by 3 bases and J by 0 bases, 7 bases remained unmatched. CDR3 length: 16 residues. Expressed TCRB transcripts were sequenced because the isolated RNA had all been reverse transcribed beforehand. The assay was immunoSEQ multiplex PCR, and TCRdb's table has in-frame clones only and misses some. The table includes 300,000 or so clones, 8% detected once. The sample consisted of central memory CD4+ T cells from blood. The V call is TRBV18, the J call TRBJ1-1; 7 bases map to TRBD1. The source is a woman aged 18-29 years in good health. The CDR3 region is CASSPGQVRMNTEAFF. CDR3 nucleotide sequence: TGTGCCAGCTCACCTGGACAGGTGAGGATGAACACTGAAGCTTTCTTT. Drawing the rest from reference TRBV18 and TRBJ1-1, the complete variable domain is NAGVMQNPRHLVRRRGQEARLRCSPMKGHSHVYWYRQLPEEGLKFMVYLQKENIIDESGMPKERFSAEFPKEGPSILRIQQVVRGDSAAYFCASSPGQVRMNTEAFFGQGTRLTVV.